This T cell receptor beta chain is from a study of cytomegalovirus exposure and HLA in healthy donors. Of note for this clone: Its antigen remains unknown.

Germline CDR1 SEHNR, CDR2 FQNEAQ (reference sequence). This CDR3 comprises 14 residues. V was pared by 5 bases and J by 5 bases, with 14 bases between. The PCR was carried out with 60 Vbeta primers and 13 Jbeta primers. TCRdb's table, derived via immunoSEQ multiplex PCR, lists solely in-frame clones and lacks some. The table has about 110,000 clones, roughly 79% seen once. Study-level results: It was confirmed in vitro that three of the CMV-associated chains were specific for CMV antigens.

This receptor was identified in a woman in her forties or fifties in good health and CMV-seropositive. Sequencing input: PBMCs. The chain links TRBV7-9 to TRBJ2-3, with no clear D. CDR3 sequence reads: CASSPNTLGDTQYF. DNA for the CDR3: TGTGCCAGCAGCCCTAATACGCTCGGAGATACGCAGTATTTT.